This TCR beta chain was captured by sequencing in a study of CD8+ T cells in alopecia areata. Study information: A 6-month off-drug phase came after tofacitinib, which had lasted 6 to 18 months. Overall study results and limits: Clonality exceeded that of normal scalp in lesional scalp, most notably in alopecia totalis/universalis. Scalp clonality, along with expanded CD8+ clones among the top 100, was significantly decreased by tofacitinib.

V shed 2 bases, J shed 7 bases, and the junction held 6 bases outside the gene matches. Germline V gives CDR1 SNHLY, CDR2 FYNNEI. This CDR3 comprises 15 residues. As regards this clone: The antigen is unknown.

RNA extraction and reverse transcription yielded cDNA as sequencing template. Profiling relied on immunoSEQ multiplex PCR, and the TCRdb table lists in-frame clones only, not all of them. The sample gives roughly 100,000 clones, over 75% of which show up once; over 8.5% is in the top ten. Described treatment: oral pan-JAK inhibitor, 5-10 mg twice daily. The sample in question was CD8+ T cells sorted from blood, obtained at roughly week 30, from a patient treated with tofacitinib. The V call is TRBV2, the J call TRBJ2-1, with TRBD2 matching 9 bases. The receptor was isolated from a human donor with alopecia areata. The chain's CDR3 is CASSEWAGGPNEQFF. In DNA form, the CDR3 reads TGTGCCAGCAGTGAATGGGCGGGAGGGCCAAATGAGCAGTTCTTC.